The clone carrying this TCR beta chain was seen once. CDR1 SGHAT and CDR2 FQNNGV come from the germline V gene. Trimming stripped 4 bases from V and 1 base from J, with 14 bases between. This CDR3 has 15 amino acids. This entry is derived from a study of blood T cell repertoires in COVID-19. In the original workflow: Reference gene primer amplification gave nucleated cell count estimates. Data came from immunoSEQ multiplex PCR; TCRdb stores just in-frame clones and leaves some out. D and trimming come from the DNA, and the V and J calls and clone size come from that table. The table records roughly 200,000 clones, approximately 82% of them present only once.

Sequencing input: peripheral blood. The sequence derives from a man aged 35-49 years with active or convalescent COVID-19. The chain couples TRBV11-2 to TRBJ2-7; TRBD1 might be the D (6 bases). CDR3 amino acids: CASSSLRDKSYEQYF. The CDR3, as DNA: TGTGCCAGCAGCTCACTCCGGGACAAATCCTACGAGCAGTACTTC.